The 31 T cell receptor beta chains given below trace back to one sample, sequenced in a study of cytomegalovirus exposure and HLA in healthy donors. In the PCR, 60 Vbeta and 13 Jbeta primers were used. Clones were read by immunoSEQ multiplex PCR, and TCRdb kept only the in-frame ones, dropping some. Here the sample spans some 200,000 clones, roughly 8.7% being singletons. Sequencing input: PBMCs. The receptors here all came from a woman in her 30s in good health and CMV-seropositive.

This clone was observed a handful of times. V and J are TRBV7-6 and TRBJ2-3; a possible D gene is TRBD1 (6 bases). Trimming removed 2 bases at V and 6 bases at J, with 18 bases between. CDR1 and CDR2 from the germline V gene are SGHVS and FNYEAQ. CDR3 length equals 16 residues. The CDR3 DNA reads as TGTGCCAGCAGCTTAACCCAGGGGAAGGGACGCGATACGCAGTATTTT. This gives the protein CASSLTQGKGRDTQYF.

The chain has TRBV4-2 and TRBJ2-7, with 8 nucleotides matching TRBD1. Trimming at V came to 4 bases and at J to 2 bases, leaving 10 bases not matched to a gene. The germline V gene encodes CDR1 LGHNA and CDR2 YNFKEQ. This CDR3 has 16 residues. This chain's CDR3 is CASSLKWQGATYEQYF. Written as DNA, the CDR3 is TGTGCCAGCAGCCTCAAATGGCAGGGGGCCACCTACGAGCAGTACTTC.

The J gene is TRBJ2-7, the V gene TRBV2; D possibly corresponds to TRBD1 (6 bases). Germline loops: CDR1 SNHLY, CDR2 FYNNEI. The CDR3 contains 14 residues. Trimming pared 4 bases from V and 1 base from J, leaving 11 bases between. The CDR3 bases are TGTGCCAGCAGTGTGGGCAGGGGATCCTACGAGCAGTACTTC. Its translation is CASSVGRGSYEQYF.

This clone has more than one count but fewer than ten. This chain connects TRBV7-9 to TRBJ1-2; D is ambiguous. Germline V gives CDR1 SEHNR, CDR2 FQNEAQ (reference sequence). V dropped 5 bases and J dropped 2 bases, with 18 bases sitting between them. CDR3 length: 16 amino acids. CDR3 amino acids: CASSPPSSFSNYGYTF. CDR3 nucleotide sequence: TGTGCCAGCAGCCCGCCCTCGAGTTTTTCCAACTATGGCTACACCTTC.

The chain is built from TRBV19 and TRBJ2-7; 10 bases line up with TRBD2. Germline V gives CDR1 LNHDA, CDR2 SQIVND (reference sequence). With V trimmed by 3 bases and J by 4 bases, 6 bases remained unmatched. The CDR3 covers 15 residues. CDR3: CASSIGSGGGYEQYF. In nucleotides, the CDR3 is TGTGCCAGTAGTATCGGAAGCGGGGGGGGATACGAGCAGTACTTC.

At least ten counts were recorded for this clone. V is TRBV30 and J is TRBJ2-5; D unresolved. CDR3 length: 12 amino acids. Germline lookup yields CDR1 GTSNPN and CDR2 SVGIG (reference sequence). V gave up 1 base and J gave up 5 bases, with 8 bases separating them. The CDR3 protein is CAWSAKIETQYF. DNA of the CDR3: TGTGCCTGGAGTGCCAAAATTGAGACCCAGTACTTC. Combining the CDR3 with reference TRBV30 and TRBJ2-5 gives the whole variable domain SQTIHQWPATLVQPVGSPLSLECTVEGTSNPNLYWYRQAAGRGLQLLFYSVGIGQISSEVPQNLSASRPQDRQFILSSKKLLLSDSGFYLCAWSAKIETQYFGPGTRLLVL.

The V and J genes are TRBV2 and TRBJ2-3, with 7 bases identical to TRBD2. Germline lookup yields CDR1 SNHLY and CDR2 FYNNEI. The CDR3 consists of 14 residues. V lost 6 bases, J lost 4 bases, and 7 bases stayed unmatched. CDR3 sequence: CASRREGSADTQYF. For the CDR3, the DNA is TGTGCCAGCAGGAGGGAGGGGAGTGCAGATACGCAGTATTTT.

The chain recombines TRBV5-5 with TRBJ2-1, with TRBD2 matching 13 bases. J was trimmed by 10 bases and V by 2 bases; bases with no gene match: 9. CDR3 length: 16 residues. The germline V gene has CDR1 SGHKS and CDR2 YYEKEE (reference sequence). The chain's CDR3 is CASSFTSGRAGGEQFF. CDR3 sequence (DNA): TGTGCCAGCAGCTTTACTAGCGGGAGGGCCGGCGGGGAGCAGTTCTTC.

This clone was found a few times. This sequence joins TRBV5-1 and TRBJ2-1; 12 bases align to TRBD2. This CDR3 region has 16 residues. Germline V CDR1 and CDR2: SGHRS, YFSETQ. With 6 bases clipped from V and 5 bases from J, the junction kept 9 bases outside the gene matches. The DNA for the CDR3 is TGCGCCAGCACACCCCGGACTAGCGGGGCACACAATGAGCAGTTCTTC. Its protein product is CASTPRTSGAHNEQFF.

The chain employs TRBV7-2 and TRBJ2-2; 14 bases line up with TRBD2. Germline CDR1 SGHTA, CDR2 FQGNSA. V lost 5 bases, J lost 5 bases, and 13 bases stayed unmatched. The CDR3 consists of 19 residues. This CDR3 is CASSPGLAGVLMGTGELFF. The CDR3 region has the DNA TGTGCCAGCAGCCCGGGACTAGCGGGAGTGTTGATGGGGACCGGGGAGCTGTTTTTT. Looking up the rest from reference TRBV7-2 and TRBJ2-2 gives the full variable domain: GAGVSQSPSNKVTEKGKDVELRCDPISGHTALYWYRQSLGQGLEFLIYFQGNSAPDKSGLPSDRFSAERTGGSVSTLTIQRTQQEDSAVYLCASSPGLAGVLMGTGELFFGEGSRLTVL.

This clone was found a few times. V gene TRBV5-1 combines with J gene TRBJ2-5; 7 bases are a match to TRBD2. The V gene's germline CDR1 is SGHRS and CDR2 YFSETQ. This CDR3 has 14 amino acids. J gave up 5 bases and V 4 bases, and 8 bases lay outside the gene matches. The CDR3 DNA reads as TGCGCCAGCAGCGTCTCGACTAGCCCGGAGACCCAGTACTTC. This translates into CASSVSTSPETQYF. The variable domain in full, with the rest retrieved from reference TRBV5-1 and TRBJ2-5, is KAGVTQTPRYLIKTRGQQVTLSCSPISGHRSVSWYQQTPGQGLQFLFEYFSETQRNKGNFPGRFSGRQFSNSRSEMNVSTLELGDSALYLCASSVSTSPETQYFGPGTRLLVL.

The rearrangement joins TRBV30 to TRBJ1-6, with 10 bases matching TRBD1. Losses at the gene ends were 2 bases for V and 10 bases for J; bases not matched to a gene: 2. The CDR3 covers 13 residues. Germline loops: CDR1 GTSNPN, CDR2 SVGIG (reference sequence). The chain's CDR3 is CAWSRTGGSPLHF. The DNA of the CDR3 is TGTGCCTGGAGTAGGACAGGGGGATCACCCCTCCACTTT.

The chain carries TRBV6-1 and TRBJ2-5; 7 bases agree with TRBD1. The CDR3 length is 19 residues. After removal of 2 bases from V and 7 bases from J, the junction contained 22 bases not matched to a gene. CDR1 and CDR2 from the germline V gene are MNHNS and SASEGT. This chain's CDR3 is CASSENPKETGRPRGTQYF. CDR3 bases: TGTGCCAGCAGTGAAAACCCAAAGGAGACAGGGAGACCCCGAGGGACCCAGTACTTC.

This clone appeared a few times. The genes are TRBV7-9 and TRBJ2-7; 9 bases align to TRBD1. The CDR3 has 17 residues. Germline V gene lookup returns CDR1 SEHNR and CDR2 FQNEAQ (reference sequence). After removal of 1 base from V and 4 bases from J, the junction contained 11 bases not matched to a gene. In DNA, the CDR3 is TGTGCCAGCAGCTTAGGTGCTGGGACAGGGACCTCTTACGAGCAGTACTTC. It yields the protein CASSLGAGTGTSYEQYF.

This clone was picked up many times. V and J are TRBV30 and TRBJ1-2; D is perhaps TRBD1 (5 bases). Per the germline V gene, CDR1 is GTSNPN and CDR2 is SVGIG (reference sequence). The CDR3 loop spans 14 amino acids. Trimming removed 0 bases from V and 8 bases from J, with 16 bases in between. In DNA, the CDR3 is TGTGCCTGGAGTGTAGGGGCCGGACCGCGGGGCTACACCTTC. As protein: CAWSVGAGPRGYTF.

This clone was counted a few times. The chain recombines TRBV30 with TRBJ1-2; D ambiguous. CDR3 length equals 11 residues. The germline gives CDR1 GTSNPN, CDR2 SVGIG (reference sequence). The V gene lost 3 bases and the J gene lost 5 bases, with 7 bases spanning the gap. The CDR3 loop reads CAWSQAYGYTF. CDR3 sequence (DNA): TGTGCCTGGAGCCAGGCTTATGGCTACACCTTC.

The V gene is TRBV5-6, the J gene TRBJ1-2, with TRBD1 as a possible D gene (5 bases). The CDR3 contains 13 residues. Germline loops: CDR1 SGHDT, CDR2 YYEEEE. Deletions cut 4 bases from V and 3 bases from J, with 10 bases between. The CDR3 DNA follows: TGTGCCAGCAGCCCGTGGGGGGACTATGGCTACACCTTC. This encodes CASSPWGDYGYTF.

This clone has a handful of counts. V and J are TRBV7-9 and TRBJ2-5, with a tentative D call TRBD2 (6 bases). CDR1 is SEHNR and CDR2 is FQNEAQ in the germline V gene (reference sequence). Trimming took 8 bases from V and 7 from J, leaving 14 bases between them. The CDR3 is 12 amino acids. CDR3 sequence (DNA): TGTGCCAGCCTCGGACCGCGGGGGACCCAGTACTTC. It encodes CASLGPRGTQYF.

This clone was counted only a few times. The chain has TRBV6-5 and TRBJ2-2, with TRBD2 matching 8 bases. This CDR3 has 14 residues. Germline values: CDR1 MNHEY, CDR2 SVGAGI. J lost 7 bases, V lost 1 base, and 2 bases had no gene match. For the CDR3, the DNA is TGTGCCAGCAGTTACTTAACTAGCGGCGGGGAGCTGTTTTTT. Protein product: CASSYLTSGGELFF.

The chain joins TRBV27 to TRBJ2-7, with 8 positions matching TRBD1. The CDR3 extends over 15 amino acids. Germline CDR1 reads MNHEY; CDR2 reads SMNVEV (reference sequence). V was clipped by 2 bases and J by 2 bases; unmatched bases: 5. This chain's CDR3 is CASSLKGQEPYEQYF. DNA for the CDR3: TGTGCCAGCAGTTTAAAGGGACAGGAACCCTACGAGCAGTACTTC.

The CDR3 DNA reads TGTGCCAGCAGCTGGGACAGTACTATGGCCCAGCATTTT. Translated, it gives CASSWDSTMAQHF. The chain couples TRBV7-9 to TRBJ1-5; TRBD1 matches 7 bases. Germline assignment: CDR1 SEHNR and CDR2 FQNEAQ (reference sequence). This CDR3 is built from 13 residues. V shed 4 bases, J shed 11 bases, and the junction held 8 bases outside the gene matches.

The chain is built from TRBV19 and TRBJ2-6; D might be TRBD1 (6 bases). The V and J ends lost 9 bases and 3 bases respectively, with 12 bases between them. CDR1 and CDR2 from the germline V gene are LNHDA and SQIVND (reference sequence). The CDR3 totals 14 residues. CDR3: CASRGLGGANVLTF. The CDR3 coding sequence is TGTGCCAGCAGGGGTCTAGGTGGGGCCAACGTCCTGACTTTC. Full variable domain (missing parts from reference TRBV19 and TRBJ2-6): DGGITQSPKYLFRKEGQNVTLSCEQNLNHDAMYWYRQDPGQGLRLIYYSQIVNDFQKGDIAEGYSVSREKKESFPLTVTSAQKNPTAFYLCASRGLGGANVLTFGAGSRLTVL.

DNA of the CDR3: TGTGCCAGCAGTATCCGGGACAGGAGATTTGAAAAACTGTTTTTT. Translating it yields CASSIRDRRFEKLFF. The chain links TRBV27 to TRBJ1-4, with 8 bases identical to TRBD1. Germline-derived CDR1 and CDR2 are MNHEY and SMNVEV (reference sequence). V trimming: 5 bases; J trimming: 7 bases; junction bases outside the gene matches: 9. The CDR3 length is 15 residues.

This clone was picked up a small number of times. The CDR3, as DNA: TGTGCCAGCACCTGGGGGCAGATGAACACTGAAGCTTTCTTT. Translation: CASTWGQMNTEAFF. The chain is built from TRBV2 and TRBJ1-1, with D perhaps matching TRBD1 (6 bases). Between the trimmed V and J ends, which lost 7 bases and 0 bases, there was a span of 12 bases. This CDR3 comprises 14 residues. Germline V gene lookup returns CDR1 SNHLY and CDR2 FYNNEI.

The chain carries TRBV18 and TRBJ2-7; a possible D gene is TRBD2 (5 bases). From germline, CDR1 is KGHSH and CDR2 LQKENI. This CDR3 has 15 amino acids. V gave up 3 bases and J gave up 4 bases, with 16 bases separating them. This CDR3 reads CASSPTTGHAYEQYF. The CDR3 DNA sequence: TGTGCCAGCTCACCGACTACCGGGCACGCGTACGAGCAGTACTTC.

This clone was seen only a few times. The rearrangement links TRBV27 to TRBJ2-1; 11 bases are a match to TRBD1. Germline CDR1 is MNHEY and CDR2 is SMNVEV (reference sequence). This CDR3 has 18 amino acids. V lost 2 bases, J lost 4 bases, and 10 bases stayed unmatched. The CDR3 nucleotides read TGTGCCAGCAGTTTAGGGTTTAGGGGGACAGGGGGGTACAATGAGCAGTTCTTC. As protein: CASSLGFRGTGGYNEQFF.

The V gene is TRBV11-2, the J gene TRBJ1-5; possibly TRBD1 for D (6 bases). Germline CDR1 reads SGHAT; CDR2 reads FQNNGV. This CDR3 spans 16 amino acids. Trimming removed 3 bases at V and 4 bases at J, with 16 bases between. CDR3 nucleotide sequence: TGTGCCAGCAGCTTGCGATCCGCAGGGGATAATCAGCCCCAGCATTTT. As protein: CASSLRSAGDNQPQHF.

The gene calls are TRBV10-1 and TRBJ1-1; TRBD1 matches at 7 bases. V trimming: 6 bases; J trimming: 1 base; junction bases outside the gene matches: 8. The CDR3 consists of 15 residues. From germline, CDR1 is WNHNN and CDR2 SYGVQD (reference sequence). This chain's CDR3 is CASSDWGQPNTEAFF. The CDR3 DNA reads TGCGCCAGCAGCGATTGGGGACAGCCGAACACTGAAGCTTTCTTT.

The chain uses TRBV7-2 and TRBJ1-2, with D uncertain. The germline V gene encodes CDR1 SGHTA and CDR2 FQGNSA. The CDR3 contains 14 residues. Trimming removed 5 bases from V and 1 base from J, with 11 bases in between. The CDR3 DNA sequence: TGTGCCAGCAGCCCCCGGGGAATTAACTATGGCTACACCTTC. Its protein is CASSPRGINYGYTF.

The rearrangement uses TRBV1 and TRBJ2-7; TRBD2, the table's D call, lacks a check against the DNA. TRBV1 is termed a pseudogene. This CDR3 region has 13 residues. The CDR3 spells CTSTPRRSYEQYF. The DNA of the CDR3 is TGCACCAGCACCCCGCGTCGAAGCTACGAGCAGTACTTC.

The chain joins TRBV5-6 to TRBJ2-1; the match to TRBD2 covers 8 bases. The CDR3 sequence is 15 residues long. V lost 4 bases and J lost 9; bases outside the gene matches: 12. The germline V gene encodes CDR1 SGHDT and CDR2 YYEEEE. In nucleotides, the CDR3 is TGTGCCAGCAGCCTAGGGACTAGTGCCCTATCTGAGCAGTTCTTC. Translation gives CASSLGTSALSEQFF.